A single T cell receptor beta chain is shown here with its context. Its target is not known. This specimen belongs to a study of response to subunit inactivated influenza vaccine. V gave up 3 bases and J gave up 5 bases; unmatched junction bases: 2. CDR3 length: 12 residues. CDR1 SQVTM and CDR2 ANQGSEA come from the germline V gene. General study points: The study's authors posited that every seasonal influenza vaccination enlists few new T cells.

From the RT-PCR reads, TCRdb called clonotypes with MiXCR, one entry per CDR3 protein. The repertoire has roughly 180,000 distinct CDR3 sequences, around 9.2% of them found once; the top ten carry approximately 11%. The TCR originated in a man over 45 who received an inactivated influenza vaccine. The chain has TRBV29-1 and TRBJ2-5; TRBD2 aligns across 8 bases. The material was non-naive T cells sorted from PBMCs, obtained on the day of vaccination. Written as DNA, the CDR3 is TGCAGCGTTGAGTCTAGCGGGGAGACCCAGTACTTC. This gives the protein CSVESSGETQYF.